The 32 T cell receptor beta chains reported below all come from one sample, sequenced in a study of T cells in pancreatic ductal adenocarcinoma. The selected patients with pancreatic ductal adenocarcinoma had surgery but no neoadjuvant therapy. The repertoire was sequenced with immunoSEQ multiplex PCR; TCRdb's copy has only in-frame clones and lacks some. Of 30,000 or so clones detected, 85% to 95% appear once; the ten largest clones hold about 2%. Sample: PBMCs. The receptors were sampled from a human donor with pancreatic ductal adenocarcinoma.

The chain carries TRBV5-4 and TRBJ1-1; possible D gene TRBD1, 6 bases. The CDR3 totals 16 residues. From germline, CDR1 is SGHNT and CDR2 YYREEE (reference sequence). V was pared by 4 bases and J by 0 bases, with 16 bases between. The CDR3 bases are TGTGCCAGCAGCAGGGACACGATCTCCATGAACACTGAAGCTTTCTTT. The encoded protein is CASSRDTISMNTEAFF. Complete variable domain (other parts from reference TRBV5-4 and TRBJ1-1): ETGVTQSPTHLIKTRGQQVTLRCSSQSGHNTVSWYQQALGQGPQFIFQYYREEENGRGNFPPRFSGLQFPNYSSELNVNALELDDSALYLCASSRDTISMNTEAFFGQGTRLTVV.

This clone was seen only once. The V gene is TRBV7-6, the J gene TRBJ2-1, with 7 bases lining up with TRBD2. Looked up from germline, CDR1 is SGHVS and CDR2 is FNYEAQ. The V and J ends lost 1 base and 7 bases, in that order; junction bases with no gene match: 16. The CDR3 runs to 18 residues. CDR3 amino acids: CASSLGVTSYRLNNEQFF. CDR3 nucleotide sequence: TGTGCCAGCAGCTTAGGGGTGACTAGCTATCGGCTTAATAATGAGCAGTTCTTC.

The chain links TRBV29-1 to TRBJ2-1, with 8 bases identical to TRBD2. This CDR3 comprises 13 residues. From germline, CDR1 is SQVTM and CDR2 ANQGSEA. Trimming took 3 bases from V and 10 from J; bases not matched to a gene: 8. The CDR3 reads CSVDREGTREQFF. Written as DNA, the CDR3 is TGCAGCGTTGACCGGGAGGGCACCCGGGAGCAGTTCTTC.

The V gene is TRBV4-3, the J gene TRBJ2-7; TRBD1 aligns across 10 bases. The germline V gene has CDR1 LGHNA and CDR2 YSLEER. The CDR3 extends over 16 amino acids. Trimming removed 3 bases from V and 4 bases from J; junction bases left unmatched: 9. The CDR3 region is CASSHSGTGEVYEQYF. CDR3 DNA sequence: TGCGCCAGCAGCCATTCCGGGACAGGGGAGGTTTACGAGCAGTACTTC.

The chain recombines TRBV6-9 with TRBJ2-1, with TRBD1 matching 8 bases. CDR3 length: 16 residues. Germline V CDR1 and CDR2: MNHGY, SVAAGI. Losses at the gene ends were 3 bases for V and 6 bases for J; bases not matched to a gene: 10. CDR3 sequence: CASSYRDRGWANEQFF. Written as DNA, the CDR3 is TGTGCCAGCAGTTACCGAGACAGGGGCTGGGCCAATGAGCAGTTCTTC.

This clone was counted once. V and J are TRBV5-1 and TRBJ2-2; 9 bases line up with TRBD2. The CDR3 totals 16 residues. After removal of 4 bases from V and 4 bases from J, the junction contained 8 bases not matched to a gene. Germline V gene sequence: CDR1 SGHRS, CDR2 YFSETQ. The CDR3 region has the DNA TGCGCCAGCAGCGAACGAGCGGGAGGCGGCACCGGGGAGCTGTTTTTT. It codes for CASSERAGGGTGELFF.

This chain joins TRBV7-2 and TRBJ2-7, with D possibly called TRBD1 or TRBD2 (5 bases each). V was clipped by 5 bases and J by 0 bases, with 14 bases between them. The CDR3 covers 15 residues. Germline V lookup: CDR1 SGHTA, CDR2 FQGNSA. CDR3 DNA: TGTGCCAGCAGCCCCCGGACTGGGGGCTCCTACGAGCAGTACTTC. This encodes CASSPRTGGSYEQYF.

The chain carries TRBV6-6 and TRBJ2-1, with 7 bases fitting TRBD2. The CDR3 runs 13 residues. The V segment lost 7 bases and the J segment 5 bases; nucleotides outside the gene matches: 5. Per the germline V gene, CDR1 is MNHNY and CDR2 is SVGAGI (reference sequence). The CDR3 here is CASNRLADNEQFF. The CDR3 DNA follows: TGTGCCAGCAATAGACTAGCCGACAATGAGCAGTTCTTC.

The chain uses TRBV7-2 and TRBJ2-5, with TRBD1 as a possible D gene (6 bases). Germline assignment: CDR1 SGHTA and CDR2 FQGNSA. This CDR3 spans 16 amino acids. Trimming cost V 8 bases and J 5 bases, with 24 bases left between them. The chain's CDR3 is CASGQGTSVRAETQYF. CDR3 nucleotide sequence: TGTGCCAGCGGCCAGGGGACATCTGTTAGGGCGGAGACCCAGTACTTC. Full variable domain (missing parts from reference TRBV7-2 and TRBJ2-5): GAGVSQSPSNKVTEKGKDVELRCDPISGHTALYWYRQSLGQGLEFLIYFQGNSAPDKSGLPSDRFSAERTGGSVSTLTIQRTQQEDSAVYLCASGQGTSVRAETQYFGPGTRLLVL.

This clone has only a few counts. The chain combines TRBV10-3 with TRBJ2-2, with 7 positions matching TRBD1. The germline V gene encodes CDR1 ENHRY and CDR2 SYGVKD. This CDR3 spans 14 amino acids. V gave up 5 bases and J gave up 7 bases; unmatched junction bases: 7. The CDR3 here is CAISSGTVVGELFF. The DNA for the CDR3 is TGTGCCATCAGTTCCGGGACAGTGGTCGGGGAGCTGTTTTTT.

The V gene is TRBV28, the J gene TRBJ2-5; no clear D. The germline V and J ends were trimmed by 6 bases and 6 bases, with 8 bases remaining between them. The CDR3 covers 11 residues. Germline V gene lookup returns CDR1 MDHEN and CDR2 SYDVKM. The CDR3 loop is CASRGPKTQYF. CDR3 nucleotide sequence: TGTGCCAGCAGGGGCCCAAAGACCCAGTACTTC.

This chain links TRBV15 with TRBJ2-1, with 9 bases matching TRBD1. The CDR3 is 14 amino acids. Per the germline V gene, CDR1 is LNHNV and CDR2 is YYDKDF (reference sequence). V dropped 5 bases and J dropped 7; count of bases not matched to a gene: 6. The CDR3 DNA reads TGTGCCACCAGCCGGGACAGGGATGGGAATGAGCAGTTCTTC. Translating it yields CATSRDRDGNEQFF.

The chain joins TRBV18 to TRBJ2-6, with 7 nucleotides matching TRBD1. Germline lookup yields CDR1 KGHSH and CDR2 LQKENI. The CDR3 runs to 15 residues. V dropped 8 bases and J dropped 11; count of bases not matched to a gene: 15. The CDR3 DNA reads TGTGCCAGCAGAGAGAGACAGGGTAAGGTCGACGTCCTGACTTTC. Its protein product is CASRERQGKVDVLTF.

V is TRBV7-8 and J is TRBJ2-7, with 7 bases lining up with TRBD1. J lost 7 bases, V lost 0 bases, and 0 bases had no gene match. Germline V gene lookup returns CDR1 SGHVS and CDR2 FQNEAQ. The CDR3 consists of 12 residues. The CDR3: CASSLATGEQYF. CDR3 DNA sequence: TGTGCCAGCAGCTTAGCGACAGGGGAGCAGTACTTC. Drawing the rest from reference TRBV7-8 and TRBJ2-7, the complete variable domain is GAGVSQSPRYKVAKRGQDVALRCDPISGHVSLFWYQQALGQGPEFLTYFQNEAQLDKSGLPSDRFFAERPEGSVSTLKIQRTQQEDSAVYLCASSLATGEQYFGPGTRLTVT.

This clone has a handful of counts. CDR3 loop: CASSARTSGTWGSYEQYF. The CDR3 bases are TGTGCCAGCAGTGCGAGGACTAGCGGGACCTGGGGCTCCTACGAGCAGTACTTC. The gene calls are TRBV25-1 and TRBJ2-7; 12 bases are a match to TRBD2. Germline V lookup: CDR1 MGHDK, CDR2 SYGVNS. The CDR3 is made up of 18 amino acids. V shed 4 bases, J shed 0 bases, and the junction held 10 bases outside the gene matches.

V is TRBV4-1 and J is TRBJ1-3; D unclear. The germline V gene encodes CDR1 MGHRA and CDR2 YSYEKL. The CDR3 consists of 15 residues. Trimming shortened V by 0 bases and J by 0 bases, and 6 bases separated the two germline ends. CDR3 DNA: TGCGCCAGCAGCCAAGATTCGGTCTCTGGAAACACCATATATTTT. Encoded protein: CASSQDSVSGNTIYF.

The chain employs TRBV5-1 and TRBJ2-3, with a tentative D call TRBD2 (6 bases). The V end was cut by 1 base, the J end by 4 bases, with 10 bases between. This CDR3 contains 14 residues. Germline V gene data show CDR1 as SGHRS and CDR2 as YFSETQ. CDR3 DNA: TGCGCCAGCAGCTTGTGGGGGGAATCAGATACGCAGTATTTT. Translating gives CASSLWGESDTQYF. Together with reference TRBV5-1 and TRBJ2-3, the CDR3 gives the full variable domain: KAGVTQTPRYLIKTRGQQVTLSCSPISGHRSVSWYQQTPGQGLQFLFEYFSETQRNKGNFPGRFSGRQFSNSRSEMNVSTLELGDSALYLCASSLWGESDTQYFGPGTRLTVL.

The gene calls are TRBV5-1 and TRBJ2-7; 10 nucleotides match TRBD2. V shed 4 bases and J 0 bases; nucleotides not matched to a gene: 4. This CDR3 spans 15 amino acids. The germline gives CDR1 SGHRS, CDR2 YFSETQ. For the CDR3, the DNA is TGCGCCAGCAGCCGGACTAGCGGAAGCTCCTACGAGCAGTACTTC. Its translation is CASSRTSGSSYEQYF.

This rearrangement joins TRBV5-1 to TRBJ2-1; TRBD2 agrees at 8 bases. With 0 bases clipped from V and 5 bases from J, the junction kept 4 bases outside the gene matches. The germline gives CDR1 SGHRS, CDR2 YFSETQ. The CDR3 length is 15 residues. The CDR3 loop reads CASSLDGLANNEQFF. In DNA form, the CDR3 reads TGCGCCAGCAGCTTGGACGGACTAGCAAACAATGAGCAGTTCTTC.

CDR3 region: CASSSDQLGPTDTQYF. CDR3 bases: TGCGCCAGCAGCTCCGACCAGCTGGGTCCCACAGATACGCAGTATTTT. This chain uses TRBV5-1 with TRBJ2-3; D uncertain. Trimming removed 3 bases from V and 2 bases from J, with 16 bases in between. This CDR3 has 16 amino acids. The germline V gene has CDR1 SGHRS and CDR2 YFSETQ.

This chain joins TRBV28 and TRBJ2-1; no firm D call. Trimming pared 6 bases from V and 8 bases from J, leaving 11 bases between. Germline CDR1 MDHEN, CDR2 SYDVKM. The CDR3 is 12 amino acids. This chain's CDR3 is CASSLGFDEQFF. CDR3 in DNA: TGTGCCAGCAGCCTGGGGTTCGATGAGCAGTTCTTC.

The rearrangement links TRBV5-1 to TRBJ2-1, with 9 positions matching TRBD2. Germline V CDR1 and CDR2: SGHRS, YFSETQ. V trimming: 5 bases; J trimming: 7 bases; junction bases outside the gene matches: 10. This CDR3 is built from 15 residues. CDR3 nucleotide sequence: TGCGCCAGCAGTCGCACCGGGACTAGCAAGAATGAGCAGTTCTTC. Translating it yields CASSRTGTSKNEQFF.

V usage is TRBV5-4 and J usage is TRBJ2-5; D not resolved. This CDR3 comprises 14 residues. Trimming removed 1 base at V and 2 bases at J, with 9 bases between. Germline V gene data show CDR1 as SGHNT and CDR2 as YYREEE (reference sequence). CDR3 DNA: TGTGCCAGCAGCTTGAGTACTTTTCAAGAGACCCAGTACTTC. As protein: CASSLSTFQETQYF. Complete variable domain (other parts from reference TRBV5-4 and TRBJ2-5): ETGVTQSPTHLIKTRGQQVTLRCSSQSGHNTVSWYQQALGQGPQFIFQYYREEENGRGNFPPRFSGLQFPNYSSELNVNALELDDSALYLCASSLSTFQETQYFGPGTRLLVL.

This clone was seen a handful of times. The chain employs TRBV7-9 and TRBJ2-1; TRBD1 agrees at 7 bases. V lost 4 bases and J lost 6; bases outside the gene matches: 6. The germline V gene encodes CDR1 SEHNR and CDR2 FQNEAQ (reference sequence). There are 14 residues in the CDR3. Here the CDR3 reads CASSYWGQFNEQFF. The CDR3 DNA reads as TGTGCCAGCAGCTACTGGGGACAGTTCAATGAGCAGTTCTTC. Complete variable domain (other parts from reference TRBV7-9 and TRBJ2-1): DTGVSQNPRHKITKRGQNVTFRCDPISEHNRLYWYRQTLGQGPEFLTYFQNEAQLEKSRLLSDRFSAERPKGSFSTLEIQRTEQGDSAMYLCASSYWGQFNEQFFGPGTRLTVL.

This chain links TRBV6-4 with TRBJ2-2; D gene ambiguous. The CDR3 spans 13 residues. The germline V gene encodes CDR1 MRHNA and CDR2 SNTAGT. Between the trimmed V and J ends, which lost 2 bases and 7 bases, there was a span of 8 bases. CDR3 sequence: CASSDPSSGELFF. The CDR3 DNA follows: TGTGCCAGCAGTGACCCCTCCAGCGGGGAGCTGTTTTTT.

CDR3 DNA sequence: TGTGCCAGTCCGGGACCGATACTAGGGGGCTACACCTTC. It specifies CASPGPILGGYTF. V is TRBV2 and J is TRBJ1-2; D perhaps matches TRBD1 (5 bases). V lost 9 bases, J lost 8 bases, and 19 bases lay in between. The CDR3 runs to 13 residues. Per germline, CDR1 SNHLY and CDR2 FYNNEI.

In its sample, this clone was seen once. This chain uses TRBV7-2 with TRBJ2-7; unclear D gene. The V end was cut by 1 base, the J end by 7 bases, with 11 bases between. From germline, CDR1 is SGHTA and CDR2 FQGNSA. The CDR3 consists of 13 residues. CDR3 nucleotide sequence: TGTGCCAGCAGCTTAGACCTCTTCAAAGAGCAGTACTTC. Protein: CASSLDLFKEQYF.

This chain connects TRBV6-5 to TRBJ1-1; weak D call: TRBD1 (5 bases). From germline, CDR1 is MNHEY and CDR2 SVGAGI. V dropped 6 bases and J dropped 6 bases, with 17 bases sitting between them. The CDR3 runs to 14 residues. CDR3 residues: CASRVRQGRAEAFF. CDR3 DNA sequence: TGTGCCAGCAGAGTCAGGCAGGGACGAGCTGAAGCTTTCTTT.

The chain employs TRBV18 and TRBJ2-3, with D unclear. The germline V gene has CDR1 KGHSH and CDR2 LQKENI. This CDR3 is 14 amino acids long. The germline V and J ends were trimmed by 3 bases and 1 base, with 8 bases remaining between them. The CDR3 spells CASSPSTRTDTQYF. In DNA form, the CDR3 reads TGTGCCAGCTCACCGAGCACGCGCACAGATACGCAGTATTTT.

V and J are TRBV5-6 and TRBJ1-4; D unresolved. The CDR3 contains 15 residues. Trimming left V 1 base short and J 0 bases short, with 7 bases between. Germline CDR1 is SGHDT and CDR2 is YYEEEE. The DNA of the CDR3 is TGTGCCAGCAGCTTGAAGGTTGCAACTAATGAAAAACTGTTTTTT. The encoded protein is CASSLKVATNEKLFF.

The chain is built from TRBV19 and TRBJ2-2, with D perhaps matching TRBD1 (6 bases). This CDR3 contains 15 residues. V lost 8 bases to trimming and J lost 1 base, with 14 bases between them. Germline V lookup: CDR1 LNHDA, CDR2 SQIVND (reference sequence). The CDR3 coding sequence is TGTGCCAGTCTTGCCAGGGGAGAGAACACCGGGGAGCTGTTTTTT. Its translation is CASLARGENTGELFF.

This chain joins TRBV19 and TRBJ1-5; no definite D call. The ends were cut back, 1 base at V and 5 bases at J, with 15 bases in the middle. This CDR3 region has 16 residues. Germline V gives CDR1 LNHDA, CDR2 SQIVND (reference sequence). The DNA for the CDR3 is TGTGCCAGTAGTATAGTTGTGCGGGGTAGGGATCAGCCCCAGCATTTT. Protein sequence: CASSIVVRGRDQPQHF.